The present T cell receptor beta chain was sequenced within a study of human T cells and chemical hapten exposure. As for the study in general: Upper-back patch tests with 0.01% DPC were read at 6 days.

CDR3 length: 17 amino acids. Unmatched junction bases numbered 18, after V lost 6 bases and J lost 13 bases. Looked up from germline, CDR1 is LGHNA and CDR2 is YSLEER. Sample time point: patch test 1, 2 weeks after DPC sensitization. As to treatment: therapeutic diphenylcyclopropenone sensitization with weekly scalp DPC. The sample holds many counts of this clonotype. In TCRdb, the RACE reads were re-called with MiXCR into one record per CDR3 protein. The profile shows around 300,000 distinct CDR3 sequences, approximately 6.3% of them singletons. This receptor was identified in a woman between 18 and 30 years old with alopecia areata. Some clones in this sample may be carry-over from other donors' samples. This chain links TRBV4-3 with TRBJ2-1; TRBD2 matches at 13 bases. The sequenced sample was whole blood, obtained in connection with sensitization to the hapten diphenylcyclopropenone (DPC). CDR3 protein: CASSPTTSGGSSLSQFF. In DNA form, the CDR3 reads TGCGCCAGCAGTCCTACGACTAGCGGGGGGTCCTCTCTGAGCCAGTTCTTC.